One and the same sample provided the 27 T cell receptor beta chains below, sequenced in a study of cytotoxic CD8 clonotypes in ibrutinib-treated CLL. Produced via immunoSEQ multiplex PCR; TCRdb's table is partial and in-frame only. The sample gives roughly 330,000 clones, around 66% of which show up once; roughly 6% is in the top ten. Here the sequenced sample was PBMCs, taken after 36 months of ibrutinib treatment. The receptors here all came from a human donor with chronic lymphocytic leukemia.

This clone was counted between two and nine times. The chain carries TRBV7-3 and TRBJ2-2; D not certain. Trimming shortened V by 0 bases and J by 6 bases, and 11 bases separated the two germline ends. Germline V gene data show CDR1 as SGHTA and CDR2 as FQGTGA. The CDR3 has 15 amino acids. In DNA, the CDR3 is TGTGCCAGCAGCTTAACCCCGGACGGTGCCGGGGAGCTGTTTTTT. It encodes CASSLTPDGAGELFF.

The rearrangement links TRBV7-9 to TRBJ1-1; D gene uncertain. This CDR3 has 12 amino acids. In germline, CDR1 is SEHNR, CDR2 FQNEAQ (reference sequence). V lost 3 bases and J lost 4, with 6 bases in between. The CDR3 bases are TGTGCCAGCAGCTTGGGGATCACTGAAGCTTTCTTT. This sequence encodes CASSLGITEAFF.

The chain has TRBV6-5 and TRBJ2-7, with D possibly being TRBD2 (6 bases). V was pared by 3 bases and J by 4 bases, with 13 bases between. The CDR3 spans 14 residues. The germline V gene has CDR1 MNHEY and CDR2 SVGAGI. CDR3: CASSYGVGTYEQYF. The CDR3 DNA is TGTGCCAGCAGTTATGGTGTGGGGACTTACGAGCAGTACTTC.

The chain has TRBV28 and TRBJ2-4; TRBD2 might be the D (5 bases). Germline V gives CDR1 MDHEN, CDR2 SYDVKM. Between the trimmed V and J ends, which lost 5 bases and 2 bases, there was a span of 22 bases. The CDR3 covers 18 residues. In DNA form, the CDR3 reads TGTGCCAGCAGTATCAACCCATTCGGACCGGGGACCAAAAACATTCAGTACTTC. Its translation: CASSINPFGPGTKNIQYF.

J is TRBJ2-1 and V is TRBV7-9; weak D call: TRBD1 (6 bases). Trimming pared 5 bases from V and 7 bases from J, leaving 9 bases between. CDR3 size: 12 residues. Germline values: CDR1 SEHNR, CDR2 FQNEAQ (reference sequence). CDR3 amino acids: CASSDRSNEQFF. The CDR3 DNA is TGTGCCAGCAGCGACAGGTCTAATGAGCAGTTCTTC.

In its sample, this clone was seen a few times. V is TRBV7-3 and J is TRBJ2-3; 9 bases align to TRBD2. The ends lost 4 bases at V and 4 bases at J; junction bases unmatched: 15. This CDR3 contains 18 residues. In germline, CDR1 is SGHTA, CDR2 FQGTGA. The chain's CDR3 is CASSSTRLAGGPPDTQYF. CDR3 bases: TGTGCCAGCAGCTCTACACGCCTTGCGGGAGGGCCCCCAGATACGCAGTATTTT.

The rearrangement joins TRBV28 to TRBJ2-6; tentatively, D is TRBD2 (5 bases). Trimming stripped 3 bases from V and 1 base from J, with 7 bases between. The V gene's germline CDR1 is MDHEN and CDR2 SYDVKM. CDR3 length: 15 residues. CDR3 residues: CASSFGVSGANVLTF. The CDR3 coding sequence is TGTGCCAGCAGTTTCGGGGTTTCTGGGGCCAACGTCCTGACTTTC.

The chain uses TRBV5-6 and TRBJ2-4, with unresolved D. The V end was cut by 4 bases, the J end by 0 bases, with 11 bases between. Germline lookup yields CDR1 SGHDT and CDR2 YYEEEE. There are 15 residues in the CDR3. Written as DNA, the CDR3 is TGTGCCAGCAGCCGAAGGTGGGAAGCCAAAAACATTCAGTACTTC. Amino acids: CASSRRWEAKNIQYF.

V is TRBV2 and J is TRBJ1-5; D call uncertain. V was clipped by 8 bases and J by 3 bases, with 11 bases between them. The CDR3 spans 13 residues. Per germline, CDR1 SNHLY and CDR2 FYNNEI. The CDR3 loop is CASAREYNQPQHF. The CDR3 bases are TGTGCCAGCGCGAGGGAATACAATCAGCCCCAGCATTTT.

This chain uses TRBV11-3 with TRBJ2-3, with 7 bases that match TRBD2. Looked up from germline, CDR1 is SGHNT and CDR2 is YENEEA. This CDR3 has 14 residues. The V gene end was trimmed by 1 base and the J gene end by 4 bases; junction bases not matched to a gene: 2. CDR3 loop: CASSLGLAADTQYF. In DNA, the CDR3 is TGTGCCAGCAGCTTAGGACTAGCAGCAGATACGCAGTATTTT.

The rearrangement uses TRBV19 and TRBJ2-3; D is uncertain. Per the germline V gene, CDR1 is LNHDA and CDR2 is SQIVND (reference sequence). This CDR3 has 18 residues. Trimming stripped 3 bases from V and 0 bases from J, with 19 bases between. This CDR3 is CASSIRLLTSSSTDTQYF. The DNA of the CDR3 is TGTGCCAGTAGTATTCGGCTCTTGACATCCTCTAGCACAGATACGCAGTATTTT.

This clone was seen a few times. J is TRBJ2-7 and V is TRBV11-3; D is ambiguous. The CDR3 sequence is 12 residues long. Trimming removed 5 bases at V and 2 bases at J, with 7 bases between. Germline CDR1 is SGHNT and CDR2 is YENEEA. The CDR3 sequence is CASSRTPYEQYF. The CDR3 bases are TGTGCCAGCAGCCGGACCCCCTACGAGCAGTACTTC.

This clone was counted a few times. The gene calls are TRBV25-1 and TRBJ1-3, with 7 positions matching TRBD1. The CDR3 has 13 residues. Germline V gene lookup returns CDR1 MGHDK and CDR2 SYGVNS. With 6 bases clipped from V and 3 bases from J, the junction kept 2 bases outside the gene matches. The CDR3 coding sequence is TGTGCCAGCAGAAGACAGGGTGGAAACACCATATATTTT. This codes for CASRRQGGNTIYF.

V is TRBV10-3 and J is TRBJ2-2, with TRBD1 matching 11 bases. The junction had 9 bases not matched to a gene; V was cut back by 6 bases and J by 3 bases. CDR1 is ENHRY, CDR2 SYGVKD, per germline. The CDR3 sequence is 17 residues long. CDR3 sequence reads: CAIRGQGEVAHTGELFF. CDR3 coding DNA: TGTGCCATCAGGGGACAGGGGGAGGTTGCGCACACCGGGGAGCTGTTTTTT.

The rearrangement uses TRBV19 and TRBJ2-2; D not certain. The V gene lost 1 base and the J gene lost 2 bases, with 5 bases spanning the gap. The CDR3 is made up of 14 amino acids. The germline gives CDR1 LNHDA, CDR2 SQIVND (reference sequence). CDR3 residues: CASSIVSNTGELFF. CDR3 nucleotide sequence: TGTGCCAGTAGTATAGTTTCCAACACCGGGGAGCTGTTTTTT.

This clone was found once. The CDR3 loop reads CAAAVADQNEQFF. In DNA form, the CDR3 reads TGTGCCGCGGCCGTAGCGGACCAAAATGAGCAGTTCTTC. This chain connects TRBV10-3 to TRBJ2-1, with a weak D call TRBD2 (6 bases). This CDR3 has 13 residues. Germline V gene lookup returns CDR1 ENHRY and CDR2 SYGVKD. The germline V and J ends were trimmed by 11 bases and 7 bases, with 18 bases remaining between them.

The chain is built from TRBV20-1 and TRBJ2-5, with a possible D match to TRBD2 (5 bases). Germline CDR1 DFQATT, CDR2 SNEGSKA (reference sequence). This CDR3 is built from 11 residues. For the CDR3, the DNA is TGCAGCGCGGCGGGCCAAGAGACCCAGTACTTC. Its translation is CSAAGQETQYF.

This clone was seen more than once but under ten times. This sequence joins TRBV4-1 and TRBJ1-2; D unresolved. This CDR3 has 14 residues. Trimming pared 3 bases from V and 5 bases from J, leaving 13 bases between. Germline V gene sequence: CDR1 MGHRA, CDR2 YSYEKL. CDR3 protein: CASSQAKVEYGYTF. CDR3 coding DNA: TGCGCCAGCAGCCAGGCGAAGGTGGAGTATGGCTACACCTTC.

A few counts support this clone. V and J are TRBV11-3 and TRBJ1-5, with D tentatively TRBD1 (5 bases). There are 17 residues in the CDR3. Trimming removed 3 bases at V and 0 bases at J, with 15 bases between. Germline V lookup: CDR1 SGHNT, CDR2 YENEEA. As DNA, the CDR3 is TGTGCCAGCAGCTTTCACGGACACAAGATTAGCAATCAGCCCCAGCATTTT. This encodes CASSFHGHKISNQPQHF.

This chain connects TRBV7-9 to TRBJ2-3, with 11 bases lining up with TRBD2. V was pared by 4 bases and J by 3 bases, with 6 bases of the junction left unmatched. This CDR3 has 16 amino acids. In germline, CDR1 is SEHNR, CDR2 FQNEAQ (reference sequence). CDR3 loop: CASSSRLAGSTDTQYF. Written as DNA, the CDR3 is TGTGCCAGCAGCTCCAGACTAGCGGGGAGTACAGATACGCAGTATTTT.

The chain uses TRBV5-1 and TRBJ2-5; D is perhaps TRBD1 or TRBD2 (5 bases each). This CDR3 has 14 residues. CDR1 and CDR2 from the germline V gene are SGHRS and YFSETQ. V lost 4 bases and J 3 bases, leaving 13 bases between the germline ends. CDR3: CASSTPGAEETQYF. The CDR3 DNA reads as TGCGCCAGCAGCACGCCCGGGGCAGAAGAGACCCAGTACTTC.

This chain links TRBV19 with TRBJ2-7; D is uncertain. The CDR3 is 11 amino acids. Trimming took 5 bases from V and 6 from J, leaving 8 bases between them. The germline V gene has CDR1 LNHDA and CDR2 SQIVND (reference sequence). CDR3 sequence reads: CASSLGFEQYF. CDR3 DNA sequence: TGTGCCAGTAGTTTGGGATTCGAGCAGTACTTC.

CDR3 sequence (DNA): TGTGCCAGCCGAAAACAGGGAGAACTGTTTTTT. Translated: CASRKQGELFF. The rearrangement links TRBV19 to TRBJ1-4, with D maybe TRBD1 (6 bases). V lost 9 bases and J lost 12, with 14 bases in between. This CDR3 comprises 11 residues. Germline V gene lookup returns CDR1 LNHDA and CDR2 SQIVND (reference sequence).

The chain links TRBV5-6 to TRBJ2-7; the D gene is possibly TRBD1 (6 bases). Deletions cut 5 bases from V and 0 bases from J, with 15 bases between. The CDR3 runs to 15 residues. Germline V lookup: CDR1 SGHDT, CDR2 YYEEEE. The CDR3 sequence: CASRAMDSLSYEQYF. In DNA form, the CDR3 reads TGTGCCAGCAGGGCCATGGACAGCCTCTCCTACGAGCAGTACTTC.

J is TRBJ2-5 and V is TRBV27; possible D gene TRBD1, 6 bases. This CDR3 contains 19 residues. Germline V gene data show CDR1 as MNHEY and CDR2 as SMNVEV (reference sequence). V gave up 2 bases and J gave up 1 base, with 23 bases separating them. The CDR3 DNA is TGTGCCAGCAGTTTACGACCCGCCGGGACATGGGGCCTCCAAGAGACCCAGTACTTC. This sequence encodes CASSLRPAGTWGLQETQYF.

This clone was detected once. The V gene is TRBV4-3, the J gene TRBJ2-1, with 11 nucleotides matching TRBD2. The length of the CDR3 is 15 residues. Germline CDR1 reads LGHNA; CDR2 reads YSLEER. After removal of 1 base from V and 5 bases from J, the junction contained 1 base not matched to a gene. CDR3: CASSQGLAGHNEQFF. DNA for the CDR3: TGCGCCAGCAGCCAAGGACTAGCGGGGCACAATGAGCAGTTCTTC.

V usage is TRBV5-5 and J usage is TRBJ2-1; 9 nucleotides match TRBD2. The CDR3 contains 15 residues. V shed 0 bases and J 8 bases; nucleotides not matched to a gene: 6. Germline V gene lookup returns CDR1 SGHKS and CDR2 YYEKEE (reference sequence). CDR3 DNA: TGTGCCAGCAGCTTGGTTCTAGCGGGGAACGATGAGCAGTTCTTC. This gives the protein CASSLVLAGNDEQFF.